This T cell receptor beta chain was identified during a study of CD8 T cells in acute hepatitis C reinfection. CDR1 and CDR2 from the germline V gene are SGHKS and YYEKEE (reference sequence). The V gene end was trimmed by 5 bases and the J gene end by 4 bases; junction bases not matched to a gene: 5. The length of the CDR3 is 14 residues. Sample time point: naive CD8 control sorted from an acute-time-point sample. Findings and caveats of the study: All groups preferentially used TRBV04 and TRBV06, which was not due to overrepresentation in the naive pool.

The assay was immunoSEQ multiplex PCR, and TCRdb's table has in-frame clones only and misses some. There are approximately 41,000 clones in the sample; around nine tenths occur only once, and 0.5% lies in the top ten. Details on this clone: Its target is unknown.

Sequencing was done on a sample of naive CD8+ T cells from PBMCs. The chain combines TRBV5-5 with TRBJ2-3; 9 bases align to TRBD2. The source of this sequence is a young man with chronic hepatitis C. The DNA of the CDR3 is TGTGCCAGCAGTTTGCGGGGGGGCCCAGATACGCAGTATTTT. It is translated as CASSLRGGPDTQYF.